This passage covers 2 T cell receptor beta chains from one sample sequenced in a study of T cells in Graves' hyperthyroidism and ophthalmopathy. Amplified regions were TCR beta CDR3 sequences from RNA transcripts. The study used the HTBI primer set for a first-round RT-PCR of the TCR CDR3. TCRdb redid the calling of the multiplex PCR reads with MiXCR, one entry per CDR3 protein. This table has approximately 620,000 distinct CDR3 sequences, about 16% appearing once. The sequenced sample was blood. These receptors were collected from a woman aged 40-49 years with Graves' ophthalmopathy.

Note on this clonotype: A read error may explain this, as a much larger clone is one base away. CDR3 sequence reads: CASSPPGRSSYEQYF. CDR3 nucleotides: TGTGCCAGCAGTCCCCCAGGTAGGAGTTCCTACGAGCAGTACTTC. This rearrangement joins TRBV12-3 or TRBV12-4 to TRBJ2-7; D ambiguous. CDR3 length equals 15 residues. V lost 5 bases and J 1 base, leaving 15 bases between the germline ends.

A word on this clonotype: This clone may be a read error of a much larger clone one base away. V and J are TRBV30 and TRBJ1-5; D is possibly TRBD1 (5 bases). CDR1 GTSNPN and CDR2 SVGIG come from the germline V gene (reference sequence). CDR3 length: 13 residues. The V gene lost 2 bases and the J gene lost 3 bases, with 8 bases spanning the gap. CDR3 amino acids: CAWSLQDNQPQHF. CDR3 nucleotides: TGTGCCTGGAGTTTACAGGACAATCAGCCCCAGCATTTT. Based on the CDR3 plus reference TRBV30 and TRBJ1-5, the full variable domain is SQTIHQWPATLVQPVGSPLSLECTVEGTSNPNLYWYRQAAGRGLQLLFYSVGIGQISSEVPQNLSASRPQDRQFILSSKKLLLSDSGFYLCAWSLQDNQPQHFGDGTRLSIL.